These 20 T cell receptor beta chains were all obtained from the same sample, sequenced in a study of blood T cell repertoires in COVID-19. Some clones are missing from TCRdb's copy, which holds only in-frame ones; the method was immunoSEQ multiplex PCR. The sample carries 310,000 or so clones, around 83% recorded once. The sample consisted of peripheral blood. The receptors here all came from a woman aged 45-65 years with acute or convalescent COVID-19.

The V gene is TRBV4-1, the J gene TRBJ1-6; D might be TRBD1 (5 bases). Trimming pared 1 base from V and 7 bases from J, leaving 8 bases between. There are 14 residues in the CDR3. Germline CDR1 reads MGHRA; CDR2 reads YSYEKL. CDR3 sequence reads: CASSQVPGNSPLHF. The CDR3 bases are TGCGCCAGCAGCCAAGTTCCAGGGAATTCACCCCTCCACTTT.

This clone has more than one count but fewer than ten. J is TRBJ1-5 and V is TRBV9; D may be TRBD1 (6 bases). Germline V CDR1 and CDR2: SGDLS, YYNGEE. This CDR3 has 14 amino acids. The V and J ends lost 0 bases and 7 bases respectively, with 11 bases between them. CDR3 in amino acids: CASSVGGQGQPQHF. CDR3 in DNA: TGTGCCAGCAGCGTAGGGGGGCAGGGACAGCCCCAGCATTTT.

This clone was detected ten times or more. The V gene is TRBV28, the J gene TRBJ1-5; D unresolved. Germline CDR1 and CDR2: MDHEN and SYDVKM. This CDR3 contains 13 residues. The germline V and J ends were trimmed by 4 bases and 9 bases, with 13 bases remaining between them. The CDR3 is CASSSVRHPPQHF. The CDR3 DNA sequence: TGTGCCAGCAGTTCAGTCAGACATCCGCCCCAGCATTTT.

V is TRBV27 and J is TRBJ1-2, with D maybe TRBD1 (6 bases). Germline loops: CDR1 MNHEY, CDR2 SMNVEV (reference sequence). V was shortened by 4 bases and J by 3 bases, with 15 bases between the two germline ends. CDR3 length equals 15 residues. CDR3 in amino acids: CASSSQDRFHYGYTF. The CDR3 DNA follows: TGTGCCAGCAGTTCTCAGGACAGATTTCACTATGGCTACACCTTC.

The genes are TRBV5-1 and TRBJ1-4, with no clear D. This CDR3 has 14 residues. V was trimmed by 4 bases and J by 8 bases, leaving 15 bases between them. Looked up from germline, CDR1 is SGHRS and CDR2 is YFSETQ. In nucleotides, the CDR3 is TGCGCCAGCAGCGTGAACATTGGGAGCGAAAAACTGTTTTTT. The encoded protein is CASSVNIGSEKLFF.

J is TRBJ1-1 and V is TRBV24-1; D is undetermined. Trimming pared 2 bases from V and 4 bases from J, leaving 7 bases between. The CDR3 is 13 amino acids. Per the germline V gene, CDR1 is KGHDR and CDR2 is SFDVKD. CDR3 amino acids: CATSDSGFTEAFF. The CDR3 DNA reads as TGTGCCACCAGTGATTCGGGGTTCACTGAAGCTTTCTTT.

The chain has TRBV2 and TRBJ1-2, with no clear D. The CDR3 is 13 residues long. V dropped 3 bases and J dropped 7 bases, with 12 bases sitting between them. The germline V gene encodes CDR1 SNHLY and CDR2 FYNNEI. The CDR3: CASSDSGIRGYTF. The CDR3 DNA sequence: TGTGCCAGCAGTGACTCGGGGATACGTGGCTACACCTTC.

This chain links TRBV5-8 with TRBJ1-2, with 10 bases lining up with TRBD1. The germline V gene encodes CDR1 SGHTS and CDR2 YDEGEE. J lost 1 base, V lost 4 bases, and 10 bases had no gene match. This CDR3 has 17 amino acids. CDR3: CASSTGTGATDNYGYTF. CDR3 bases: TGTGCCAGCAGCACCGGGACAGGGGCGACCGATAACTATGGCTACACCTTC.

J is TRBJ2-6 and V is TRBV24-1; possibly TRBD1 for D (7 bases). CDR3 length: 17 amino acids. The ends were cut back, 4 bases at V and 0 bases at J, with 12 bases in the middle. CDR1 and CDR2 (germline): KGHDR, SFDVKD. CDR3 nucleotide sequence: TGTGCCACCAGTGACAGGGGGGCGGGCTCTGGGGCCAACGTCCTGACTTTC. Encoded protein: CATSDRGAGSGANVLTF.

The chain joins TRBV6-2 or TRBV6-3 to TRBJ1-5; weak D call: TRBD1 (6 bases). Trimming removed 2 bases at V and 4 bases at J, with 9 bases between. Germline V gene sequence: CDR1 MNHEY, CDR2 SVGEGT. The CDR3 has 14 amino acids. The CDR3 here is CASSYVDRNQPQHF. In DNA, the CDR3 is TGTGCCAGCAGTTACGTCGACAGGAATCAGCCCCAGCATTTT.

The chain combines TRBV27 with TRBJ2-3, with a possible D match to TRBD2 (5 bases). The CDR3 sequence is 13 residues long. Trimming removed 0 bases from V and 11 bases from J, with 12 bases in between. Germline CDR1 reads MNHEY; CDR2 reads SMNVEV (reference sequence). Here the CDR3 DNA reads TGTGCCAGCAGTTTATCGATGGGCGGGCGGCAGTATTTT. It specifies CASSLSMGGRQYF.

The chain couples TRBV29-1 to TRBJ2-4; 11 bases match TRBD1. V lost 5 bases, J lost 7 bases, and 4 bases stayed unmatched. CDR1 is SQVTM and CDR2 is ANQGSEA in the germline V gene. The CDR3 runs 13 residues. The chain's CDR3 is CSVSGDRGNIQYF. The CDR3 bases are TGCAGCGTTTCGGGGGACAGGGGGAACATTCAGTACTTC.

This chain connects TRBV3-1 (or the pseudogene TRBV3-2) to TRBJ1-2; no clear D. The CDR3 is 12 residues long. The V gene's germline CDR1 is LGHDT and CDR2 YNNKEL (reference sequence). Trimming took 4 bases from V and 3 from J, leaving 6 bases between them. Here the CDR3 reads CASSPGDYGYTF. CDR3 sequence (DNA): TGTGCCAGCAGCCCAGGCGACTATGGCTACACCTTC.

The chain uses TRBV5-3 and TRBJ2-1, with 10 bases matching TRBD1. TRBV5-3 is flagged as an ORF with uncertain function. The CDR3 has 17 amino acids. V trimming: 5 bases; J trimming: 4 bases; junction bases outside the gene matches: 12. CDR3 loop: CARRLTSGTGEYNEQFF. The CDR3 region has the DNA TGTGCCAGAAGGTTAACCTCCGGGACAGGGGAATACAATGAGCAGTTCTTC.

V usage is TRBV7-9 and J usage is TRBJ1-2, with D perhaps TRBD1 (6 bases). Germline loops: CDR1 SEHNR, CDR2 FQNEAQ (reference sequence). The germline V and J ends were trimmed by 2 bases and 1 base, with 11 bases remaining between them. The CDR3 sequence is 15 residues long. The CDR3 is CASSLKGQYNYGYTF. The CDR3 nucleotides are TGTGCCAGCAGCTTAAAAGGACAGTATAACTATGGCTACACCTTC.

This clone has at least ten counts. J is TRBJ2-7 and V is TRBV14; 14 positions match TRBD2. Germline V gives CDR1 SGHDN, CDR2 FVKESK. The V and J ends lost 6 bases and 5 bases, in that order; junction bases with no gene match: 6. There are 15 residues in the CDR3. The CDR3 loop reads CASSRTSGRRNEQYF. CDR3 DNA: TGTGCCAGCAGTCGGACTAGCGGGAGGAGGAACGAGCAGTACTTC.

The chain has TRBV7-2 and TRBJ1-1, with D possibly matching TRBD1 (6 bases). The CDR3 loop spans 16 amino acids. Trimming stripped 2 bases from V and 4 bases from J, with 17 bases between. Germline lookup yields CDR1 SGHTA and CDR2 FQGNSA. DNA for the CDR3: TGTGCCAGCAGCTTATCGGGCAGGGGATGGAGCACTGAAGCTTTCTTT. Translating it yields CASSLSGRGWSTEAFF.

The V gene is TRBV28, the J gene TRBJ1-5, with D unclear. CDR1 and CDR2 (germline): MDHEN, SYDVKM. There are 16 residues in the CDR3. With 5 bases removed from V and 1 base from J, the gap between germline ends came to 15 bases. CDR3 DNA sequence: TGTGCCAGCAGTCGACGACTCCTCGGGAGCAATCAGCCCCAGCATTTT. Translating it yields CASSRRLLGSNQPQHF. Full variable domain (remainder filled in from reference TRBV28 and TRBJ1-5): DVKVTQSSRYLVKRTGEKVFLECVQDMDHENMFWYRQDPGLGLRLIYFSYDVKMKEKGDIPEGYSVSREKKERFSLILESASTNQTSMYLCASSRRLLGSNQPQHFGDGTRLSIL.

This clone was seen just once. The rearrangement joins TRBV2 to TRBJ1-1; tentative D call: TRBD1 (5 bases). The V end lost 6 bases, the J end lost 5 bases, and 16 bases lay between the germline ends. The CDR3 runs 14 residues. Germline-derived CDR1 and CDR2 are SNHLY and FYNNEI. The CDR3 nucleotides are TGTGCCAGCAGCGACGTGGGGGGTTGGACTGAAGCTTTCTTT. Translated, it gives CASSDVGGWTEAFF.

Written as DNA, the CDR3 is TGTGCCAGCAGTTTCGCGGGGACGGGCAATCAGCCCCAGCATTTT. This gives the protein CASSFAGTGNQPQHF. The chain uses TRBV27 and TRBJ1-5; D is perhaps TRBD1 (5 bases). The CDR3 is made up of 15 amino acids. The germline CDR1 and CDR2 sequences are MNHEY and SMNVEV (reference sequence). The V gene lost 3 bases and the J gene lost 2 bases, with 11 bases spanning the gap.